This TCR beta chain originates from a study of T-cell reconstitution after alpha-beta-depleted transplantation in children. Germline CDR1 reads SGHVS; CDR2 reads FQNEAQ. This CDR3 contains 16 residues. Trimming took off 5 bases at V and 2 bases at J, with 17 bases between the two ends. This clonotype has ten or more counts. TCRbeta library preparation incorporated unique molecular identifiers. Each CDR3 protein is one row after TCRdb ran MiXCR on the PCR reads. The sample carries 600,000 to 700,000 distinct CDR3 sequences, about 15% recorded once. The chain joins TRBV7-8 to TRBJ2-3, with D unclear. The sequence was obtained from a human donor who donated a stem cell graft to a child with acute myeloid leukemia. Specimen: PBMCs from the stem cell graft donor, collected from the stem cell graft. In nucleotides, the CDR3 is TGTGCCAGCAGCCGTTTCACAATCTCCTTCACAGATACGCAGTATTTT. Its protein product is CASSRFTISFTDTQYF.